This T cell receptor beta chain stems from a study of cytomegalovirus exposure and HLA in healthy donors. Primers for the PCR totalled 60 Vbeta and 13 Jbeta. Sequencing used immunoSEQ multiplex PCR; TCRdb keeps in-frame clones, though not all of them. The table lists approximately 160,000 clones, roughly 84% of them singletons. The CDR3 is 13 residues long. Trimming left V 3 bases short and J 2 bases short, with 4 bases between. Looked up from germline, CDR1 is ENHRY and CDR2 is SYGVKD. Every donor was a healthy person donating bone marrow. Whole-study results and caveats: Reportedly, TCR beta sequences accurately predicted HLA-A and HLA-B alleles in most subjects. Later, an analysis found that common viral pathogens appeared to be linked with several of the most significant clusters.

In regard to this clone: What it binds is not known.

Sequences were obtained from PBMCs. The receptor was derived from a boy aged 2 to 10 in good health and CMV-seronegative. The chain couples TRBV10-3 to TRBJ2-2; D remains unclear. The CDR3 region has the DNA TGTGCCATCAGTGACCCTAACACCGGGGAGCTGTTTTTT. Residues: CAISDPNTGELFF.